This T cell receptor beta chain is from a study of blood T cell repertoires in COVID-19. Study-level information: Whether acute or convalescent, the COVID-19 samples came from the United States, Italy and Spain. Sources were T cells, B-cell-depleted T cells, or PBMCs; the material itself was cDNA or gDNA.

Deletions cut 3 bases from V and 6 bases from J, with 13 bases between. CDR3 size: 13 residues. The germline V gene has CDR1 SGHNT and CDR2 YYREEE (reference sequence). Original analysis: Quantification of nucleated cells was approximated via reference gene primer amplification. Assay used: immunoSEQ multiplex PCR; TCRdb lists only in-frame clones, some missing. V, J and clone size were drawn from that table, and D and trimming were deduced from the DNA. Of about 70,000 clones listed, 65% to 90% are singletons. This clone was counted between two and nine times. This rearrangement joins TRBV5-4 to TRBJ2-7; the D gene is possibly TRBD2 (6 bases). This TCR came from an elderly man with acute or convalescent COVID-19. The sample was peripheral blood. The chain's CDR3 is CASSSRLGTEQYF. Written as DNA, the CDR3 is TGTGCCAGCAGCTCGAGACTAGGAACCGAGCAGTACTTC.